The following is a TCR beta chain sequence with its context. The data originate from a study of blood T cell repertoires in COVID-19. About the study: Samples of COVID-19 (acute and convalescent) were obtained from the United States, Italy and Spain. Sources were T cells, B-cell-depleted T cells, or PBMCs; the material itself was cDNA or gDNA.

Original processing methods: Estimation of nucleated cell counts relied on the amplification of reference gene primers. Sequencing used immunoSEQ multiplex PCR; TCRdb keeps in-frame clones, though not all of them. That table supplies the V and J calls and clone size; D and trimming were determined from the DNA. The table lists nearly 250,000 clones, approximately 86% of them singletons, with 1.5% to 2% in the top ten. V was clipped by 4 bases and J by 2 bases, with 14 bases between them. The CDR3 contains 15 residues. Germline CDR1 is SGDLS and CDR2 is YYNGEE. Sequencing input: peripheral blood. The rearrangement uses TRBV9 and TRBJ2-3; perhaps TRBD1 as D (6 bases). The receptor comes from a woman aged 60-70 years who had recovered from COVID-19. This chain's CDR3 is CASSPPGHLTDTQYF. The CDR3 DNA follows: TGTGCCAGCAGCCCCCCGGGACATCTCACAGATACGCAGTATTTT.